The present entry profiles one T cell receptor (beta chain) with its context. Its antigen is unknown. This specimen belongs to a study of T cells in pancreatic ductal adenocarcinoma. Study observations and caveats: The resected cohort was biased toward the minority with early-stage disease. Tumor and blood clonality did not differ significantly, about 0.112 versus 0.072. Tumor samples had fewer productive templates and around 7.2-fold fewer unique clonotypes than blood. Enrichment of CD45RO+ effector over naive T cells in tumors may bias clonality.

The selected patients with pancreatic ductal adenocarcinoma had surgery but no neoadjuvant therapy. Libraries were prepared by immunoSEQ multiplex PCR; TCRdb keeps only in-frame clonotypes and omits some of them. The data hold around 15,000 clones, with around nine tenths observed a single time. Deletions cut 0 bases from V and 0 bases from J, with 6 bases between. Germline V gives CDR1 SGHTS, CDR2 YDEGEE. There are 15 residues in the CDR3. This clonotype originated in a human donor with pancreatic ductal adenocarcinoma. The chain recombines TRBV5-8 with TRBJ2-2, with unresolved D. Sequenced sample: PBMCs. CDR3 amino acids: CASSLARANTGELFF. The CDR3 DNA follows: TGTGCCAGCAGCTTGGCCCGGGCGAACACCGGGGAGCTGTTTTTT.